These 21 T cell receptor beta chains originate from one sample sequenced in a study of blood T cell repertoires in COVID-19. TCRdb's table, derived via immunoSEQ multiplex PCR, lists solely in-frame clones and lacks some. Of 120,000 or so clones detected, around three quarters appear once; the ten largest clones hold about 2.2%. Material: peripheral blood. These receptors all stem from a woman in her seventies with acute or convalescent COVID-19.

The chain recombines TRBV11-2 with TRBJ1-1, with D uncertain. Trimming removed 2 bases from V and 3 bases from J, with 13 bases in between. Germline lookup yields CDR1 SGHAT and CDR2 FQNNGV. The CDR3 totals 15 residues. CDR3 loop: CASSLPSRRHTEAFF. The CDR3 nucleotides read TGTGCCAGCAGCTTACCGTCGAGGAGACACACTGAAGCTTTCTTT.

This chain links TRBV27 with TRBJ1-4; 9 bases are a match to TRBD1. The germline V gene encodes CDR1 MNHEY and CDR2 SMNVEV (reference sequence). The junction had 28 bases not matched to a gene; V was cut back by 5 bases and J by 3 bases. The CDR3 spans 23 residues. The CDR3 DNA reads TGTGCCAGCAGTGCCCAATACACCCAAACAGGGGGCGTTCCCAATTCAGCTAATGAAAAACTGTTTTTT. Its translation: CASSAQYTQTGGVPNSANEKLFF.

The chain joins TRBV24-1 to TRBJ2-6; the D gene is possibly TRBD1 (6 bases). The germline V and J ends were trimmed by 2 bases and 0 bases, with 7 bases remaining between them. The CDR3 is 16 amino acids. CDR1 is KGHDR, CDR2 SFDVKD, per germline. The CDR3 bases are TGTGCCACCAGTGATTCAGGGGTCTCTGGGGCCAACGTCCTGACTTTC. Its translation is CATSDSGVSGANVLTF.

Worth noting for this clone: This CDR3 is also generated by other DNA sequences in the sample. The chain recombines TRBV2 with TRBJ1-2; D perhaps matches TRBD1 (5 bases). Germline V gene data show CDR1 as SNHLY and CDR2 as FYNNEI. V was clipped by 4 bases and J by 2 bases, with 5 bases between them. This CDR3 comprises 12 residues. The CDR3 DNA is TGTGCCAGCAGTGGACAGAACTATGGCTACACCTTC. Its protein product is CASSGQNYGYTF.

The chain carries TRBV9 and TRBJ1-2; TRBD1 might be the D (6 bases). CDR1 and CDR2 (germline): SGDLS, YYNGEE. The V end was cut by 3 bases, the J end by 4 bases, with 10 bases between. This CDR3 is 13 amino acids long. Here the CDR3 reads CASSGDTGYGYTF. CDR3 coding DNA: TGTGCCAGCAGCGGGGACACAGGCTATGGCTACACCTTC.

This clone has a handful of counts. CDR3 DNA: TGTGCCAGCAGTTTATTGTCCAGACTTGCCACAGATACGCAGTATTTT. Protein sequence: CASSLLSRLATDTQYF. The chain has TRBV28 and TRBJ2-3; D not resolved. This CDR3 comprises 16 residues. Trimming left V 1 base short and J 2 bases short, with 13 bases between. Germline V lookup: CDR1 MDHEN, CDR2 SYDVKM.

The chain has TRBV28 and TRBJ1-2, with a weak D call TRBD1 (5 bases). The germline CDR1 and CDR2 sequences are MDHEN and SYDVKM. The ends were cut back, 5 bases at V and 3 bases at J, with 22 bases in the middle. This CDR3 is 17 amino acids long. This CDR3 is CASSLSGGARIYYGYTF. For the CDR3, the DNA is TGTGCCAGCAGTCTGTCTGGAGGGGCCAGGATTTACTATGGCTACACCTTC.

The chain employs TRBV6-1 and TRBJ1-2; D not resolved. V shed 3 bases and J shed 5 bases, with 13 bases lying between them. CDR3 size: 14 residues. Per the germline V gene, CDR1 is MNHNS and CDR2 is SASEGT. CDR3 loop: CASSEGGPIYGYTF. DNA of the CDR3: TGTGCCAGCAGTGAGGGTGGGCCGATTTATGGCTACACCTTC.

This clone has just a few counts. The chain joins TRBV30 to TRBJ2-7; D perhaps matches TRBD1 (5 bases). CDR3 length: 14 residues. Per germline, CDR1 GTSNPN and CDR2 SVGIG (reference sequence). V lost 0 bases and J lost 2, with 11 bases in between. The CDR3 reads CAWSVHTGTYEQYF. Written as DNA, the CDR3 is TGTGCCTGGAGTGTACATACAGGTACCTACGAGCAGTACTTC.

The gene calls are TRBV9 and TRBJ2-7; TRBD1 aligns across 7 bases. Germline CDR1 is SGDLS and CDR2 is YYNGEE. J was trimmed by 6 bases and V by 4 bases; bases with no gene match: 10. The CDR3 is 14 residues long. CDR3 DNA: TGTGCCAGCAGCCCTCGACAGGGCGTTTTCGAGCAGTACTTC. Its protein is CASSPRQGVFEQYF.

The chain couples TRBV10-3 to TRBJ1-2; 10 positions agree with TRBD1. The germline V gene has CDR1 ENHRY and CDR2 SYGVKD. V trimming: 0 bases; J trimming: 2 bases; junction bases outside the gene matches: 9. The CDR3 runs 18 residues. In nucleotides, the CDR3 is TGTGCCATCAGTGAGTCGAAGACAGGGGGCAAATTCAACTATGGCTACACCTTC. The encoded protein is CAISESKTGGKFNYGYTF.

This rearrangement joins TRBV19 to TRBJ2-7, with 7 bases that match TRBD1. Germline values: CDR1 LNHDA, CDR2 SQIVND (reference sequence). Unmatched junction bases numbered 4, after V lost 5 bases and J lost 3 bases. The CDR3 is 13 residues long. Written as DNA, the CDR3 is TGTGCCAGTAGTCCGGGGACAGTCTACGAGCAGTACTTC. Amino acid sequence: CASSPGTVYEQYF.

This chain uses TRBV6-2 or TRBV6-3 with TRBJ1-5, with 11 bases that match TRBD1. The germline V gene has CDR1 MNHEY and CDR2 SVGEGT. The CDR3 runs to 14 residues. The trim removed 5 bases at V and 7 bases at J, leaving 4 bases unmatched. For the CDR3, the DNA is TGTGCCAGCAGTAGGACAGGGGGCTGGCAGCCCCAGCATTTT. It translates to CASSRTGGWQPQHF.

Details on this clone: The same CDR3 arises from other DNA sequences in this sample as well. The chain recombines TRBV7-9 with TRBJ1-2; perhaps TRBD1 as D (5 bases). V was trimmed by 3 bases and J by 3 bases, leaving 8 bases between them. The CDR3 spans 13 residues. CDR1 is SEHNR, CDR2 FQNEAQ, per germline (reference sequence). The CDR3 reads CASSFQGDYGYTF. CDR3 nucleotides: TGTGCCAGCAGCTTTCAGGGTGACTATGGCTACACCTTC. Full variable domain (rest looked up from reference TRBV7-9 and TRBJ1-2): DTGVSQNPRHKITKRGQNVTFRCDPISEHNRLYWYRQTLGQGPEFLTYFQNEAQLEKSRLLSDRFSAERPKGSFSTLEIQRTEQGDSAMYLCASSFQGDYGYTFGSGTRLTVV.

This clone is a singleton in its sample. The gene calls are TRBV11-2 and TRBJ2-2; TRBD1 is a possible D gene (7 bases). Germline CDR1 reads SGHAT; CDR2 reads FQNNGV. This CDR3 comprises 18 residues. Trimming pared 0 bases from V and 4 bases from J, leaving 18 bases between. CDR3 loop: CASSLDLGGQKSTGELFF. In nucleotides, the CDR3 is TGTGCCAGCAGCTTAGATCTCGGGGGACAGAAGAGCACCGGGGAGCTGTTTTTT.

The chain has TRBV5-1 and TRBJ1-4; TRBD1 matches 7 bases. The ends lost 4 bases at V and 6 bases at J; junction bases unmatched: 6. This CDR3 has 14 amino acids. The germline gives CDR1 SGHRS, CDR2 YFSETQ. CDR3 sequence: CASSPGTAHEKLFF. CDR3 coding DNA: TGCGCCAGCAGCCCAGGGACAGCCCATGAAAAACTGTTTTTT. Supplemented by reference TRBV5-1 and TRBJ1-4, the full variable domain reads KAGVTQTPRYLIKTRGQQVTLSCSPISGHRSVSWYQQTPGQGLQFLFEYFSETQRNKGNFPGRFSGRQFSNSRSEMNVSTLELGDSALYLCASSPGTAHEKLFFGSGTQLSVL.

This clone was detected a few times. DNA for the CDR3: TGTGCCAGCAGTTTCCGGGACAGCCTCATGAACACTGAAGCTTTCTTT. Its translation is CASSFRDSLMNTEAFF. The V call is TRBV7-8, the J call TRBJ1-1, with 7 nucleotides matching TRBD1. CDR1 and CDR2 from the germline V gene are SGHVS and FQNEAQ. The CDR3 length is 16 residues. V was pared by 6 bases and J by 0 bases, with 10 bases of the junction left unmatched.

V gene TRBV20-1 combines with J gene TRBJ2-2, with D perhaps matching TRBD1 (5 bases). Germline values: CDR1 DFQATT, CDR2 SNEGSKA (reference sequence). The CDR3 has 14 amino acids. Trimming took 3 bases from V and 1 from J, leaving 9 bases between them. The chain's CDR3 is CSASVGQNTGELFF. The CDR3 region has the DNA TGCAGTGCTAGTGTCGGACAGAACACCGGGGAGCTGTTTTTT.

The gene calls are TRBV15 and TRBJ2-2, with 7 bases matching TRBD2. Germline assignment: CDR1 LNHNV and CDR2 YYDKDF (reference sequence). V dropped 1 base and J dropped 0; count of bases not matched to a gene: 8. The CDR3 is 18 amino acids. This CDR3 reads CATSRAPEAGANTGELFF. The CDR3 DNA follows: TGTGCCACCAGCAGAGCCCCTGAGGCGGGAGCGAACACCGGGGAGCTGTTTTTT. The variable domain in full, with the rest retrieved from reference TRBV15 and TRBJ2-2, is DAMVIQNPRYQVTQFGKPVTLSCSQTLNHNVMYWYQQKSSQAPKLLFHYYDKDFNNEADTPDNFQSRRPNTSFCFLDIRSPGLGDTAMYLCATSRAPEAGANTGELFFGEGSRLTVL.

CDR3 DNA: TGCGCCAGCAGCTCCGGACTAGCGTTTCAAGAGACCCAGTACTTC. This codes for CASSSGLAFQETQYF. The chain employs TRBV5-1 and TRBJ2-5; TRBD2 matches at 9 bases. The CDR3 has 15 amino acids. The V segment lost 3 bases and the J segment 2 bases; nucleotides outside the gene matches: 5. CDR1 is SGHRS, CDR2 YFSETQ, per germline. Drawing the rest from reference TRBV5-1 and TRBJ2-5, the complete variable domain is KAGVTQTPRYLIKTRGQQVTLSCSPISGHRSVSWYQQTPGQGLQFLFEYFSETQRNKGNFPGRFSGRQFSNSRSEMNVSTLELGDSALYLCASSSGLAFQETQYFGPGTRLLVL.

This sequence joins TRBV2 and TRBJ1-5, with a weak D call TRBD1 (5 bases). This CDR3 is 15 amino acids long. The V gene lost 0 bases and the J gene lost 6 bases, with 12 bases spanning the gap. Germline assignment: CDR1 SNHLY and CDR2 FYNNEI. Here the CDR3 reads CASSEARVPGQPQHF. For the CDR3, the DNA is TGTGCCAGCAGTGAAGCCAGGGTCCCCGGTCAGCCCCAGCATTTT.